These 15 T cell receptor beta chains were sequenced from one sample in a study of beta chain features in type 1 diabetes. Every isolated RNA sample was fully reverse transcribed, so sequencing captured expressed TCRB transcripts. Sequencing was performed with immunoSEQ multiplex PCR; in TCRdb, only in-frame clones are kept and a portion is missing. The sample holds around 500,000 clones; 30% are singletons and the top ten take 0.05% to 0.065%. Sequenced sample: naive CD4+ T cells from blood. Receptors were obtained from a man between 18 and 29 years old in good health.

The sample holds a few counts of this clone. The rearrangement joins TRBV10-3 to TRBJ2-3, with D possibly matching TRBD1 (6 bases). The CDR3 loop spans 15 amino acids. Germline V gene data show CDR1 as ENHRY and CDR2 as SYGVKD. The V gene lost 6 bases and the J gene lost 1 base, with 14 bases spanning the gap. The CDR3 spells CAIRESGVGTDTQYF. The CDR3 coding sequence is TGTGCCATCAGGGAATCAGGGGTGGGCACAGATACGCAGTATTTT.

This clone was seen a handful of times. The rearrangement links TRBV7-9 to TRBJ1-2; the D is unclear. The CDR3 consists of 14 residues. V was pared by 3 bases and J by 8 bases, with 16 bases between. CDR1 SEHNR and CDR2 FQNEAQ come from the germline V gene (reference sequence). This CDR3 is CASSFSALSGGYTF. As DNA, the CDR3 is TGTGCCAGCAGCTTCTCAGCCCTATCGGGGGGCTACACCTTC. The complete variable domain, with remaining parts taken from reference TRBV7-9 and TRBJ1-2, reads DTGVSQNPRHKITKRGQNVTFRCDPISEHNRLYWYRQTLGQGPEFLTYFQNEAQLEKSRLLSDRFSAERPKGSFSTLEIQRTEQGDSAMYLCASSFSALSGGYTFGSGTRLTVV.

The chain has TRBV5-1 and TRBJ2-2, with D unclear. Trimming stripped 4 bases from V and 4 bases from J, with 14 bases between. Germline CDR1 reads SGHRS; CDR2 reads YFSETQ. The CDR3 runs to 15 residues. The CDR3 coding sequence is TGCGCCAGCAGCCCCGGGCCTGCGAGCACCGGGGAGCTGTTTTTT. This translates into CASSPGPASTGELFF.

The CDR3 DNA reads as TGCGCCAGCAGTCAAACGGCAGCGGAGCAGTACTTC. Translation gives CASSQTAAEQYF. The chain employs TRBV23-1 and TRBJ2-7; D remains unclear. TRBV23-1 is classed as an ORF, of uncertain function. This CDR3 contains 12 residues. Trimming removed 2 bases at V and 7 bases at J, with 9 bases between.

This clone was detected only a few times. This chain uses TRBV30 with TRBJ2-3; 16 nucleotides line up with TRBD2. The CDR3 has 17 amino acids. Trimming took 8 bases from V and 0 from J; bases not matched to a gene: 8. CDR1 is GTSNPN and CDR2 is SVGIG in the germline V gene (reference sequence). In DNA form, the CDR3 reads TGTGCCCGGGCCAGGGGACTAGCGGGAGGGAGCACAGATACGCAGTATTTT. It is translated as CARARGLAGGSTDTQYF.

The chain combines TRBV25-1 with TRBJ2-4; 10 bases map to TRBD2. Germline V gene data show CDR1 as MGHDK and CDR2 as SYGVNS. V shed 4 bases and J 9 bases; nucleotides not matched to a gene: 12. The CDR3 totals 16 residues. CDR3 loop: CASSGGTSALLTIQYF. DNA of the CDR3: TGTGCCAGCAGTGGAGGGACTAGCGCGCTACTAACCATTCAGTACTTC.

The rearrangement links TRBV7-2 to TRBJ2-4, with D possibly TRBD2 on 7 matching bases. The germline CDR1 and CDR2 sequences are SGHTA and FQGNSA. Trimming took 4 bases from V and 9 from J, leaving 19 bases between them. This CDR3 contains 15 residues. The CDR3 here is CASSYPGAGVVIQYF. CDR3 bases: TGTGCCAGCAGCTACCCAGGGGCGGGAGTGGTCATTCAGTACTTC.

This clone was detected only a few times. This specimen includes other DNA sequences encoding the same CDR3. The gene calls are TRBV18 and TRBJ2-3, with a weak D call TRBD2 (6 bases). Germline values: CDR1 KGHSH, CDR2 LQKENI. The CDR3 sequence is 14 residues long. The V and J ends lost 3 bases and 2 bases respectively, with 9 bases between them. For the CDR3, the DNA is TGTGCCAGCTCACCCCGGGGGACCACAGATACGCAGTATTTT. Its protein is CASSPRGTTDTQYF.

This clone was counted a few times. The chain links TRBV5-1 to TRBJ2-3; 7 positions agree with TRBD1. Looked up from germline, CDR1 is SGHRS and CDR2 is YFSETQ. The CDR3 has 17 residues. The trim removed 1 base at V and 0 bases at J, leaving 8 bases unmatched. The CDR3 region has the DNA TGCGCCAGCAGCTTGTCGGGACAGACTAAGAGCACAGATACGCAGTATTTT. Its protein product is CASSLSGQTKSTDTQYF.

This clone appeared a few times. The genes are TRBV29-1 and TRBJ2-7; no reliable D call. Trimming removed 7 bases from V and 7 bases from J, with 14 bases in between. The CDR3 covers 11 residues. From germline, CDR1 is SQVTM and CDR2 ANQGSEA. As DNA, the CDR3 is TGCAGCGCCAAAGCCCCGGGTGAGCAGTACTTC. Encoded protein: CSAKAPGEQYF.

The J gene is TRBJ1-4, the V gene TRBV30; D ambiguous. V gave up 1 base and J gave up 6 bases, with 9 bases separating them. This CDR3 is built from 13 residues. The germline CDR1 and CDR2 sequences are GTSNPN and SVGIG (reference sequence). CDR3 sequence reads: CAWSAGTHEKLFF. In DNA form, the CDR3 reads TGTGCCTGGAGTGCGGGTACGCATGAAAAACTGTTTTTT.

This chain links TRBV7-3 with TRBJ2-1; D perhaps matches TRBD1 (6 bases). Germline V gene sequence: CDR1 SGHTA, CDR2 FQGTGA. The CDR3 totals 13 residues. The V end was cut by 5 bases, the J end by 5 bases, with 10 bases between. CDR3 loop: CASSPYRDNEQFF. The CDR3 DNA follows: TGTGCCAGCAGCCCCTACAGGGACAATGAGCAGTTCTTC.

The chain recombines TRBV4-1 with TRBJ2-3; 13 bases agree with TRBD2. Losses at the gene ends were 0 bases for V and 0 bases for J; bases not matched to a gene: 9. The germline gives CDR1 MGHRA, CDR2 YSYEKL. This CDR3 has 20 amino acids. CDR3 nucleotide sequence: TGCGCCAGCAGCCAAGATAGTAAACTAGCGGGAGGGCCAAGCACAGATACGCAGTATTTT. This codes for CASSQDSKLAGGPSTDTQYF.

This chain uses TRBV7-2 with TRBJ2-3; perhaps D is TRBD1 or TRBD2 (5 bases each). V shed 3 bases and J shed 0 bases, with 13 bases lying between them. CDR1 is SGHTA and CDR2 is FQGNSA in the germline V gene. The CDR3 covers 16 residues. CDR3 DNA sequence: TGTGCCAGCAGCTTTTACCGGGACGTTAGCACAGATACGCAGTATTTT. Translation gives CASSFYRDVSTDTQYF.

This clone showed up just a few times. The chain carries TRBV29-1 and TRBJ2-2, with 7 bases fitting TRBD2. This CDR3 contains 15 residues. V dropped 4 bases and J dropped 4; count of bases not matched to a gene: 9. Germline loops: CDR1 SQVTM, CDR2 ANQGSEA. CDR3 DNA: TGCAGCGTTGGTCTAGCGGAGAGGTTCACCGGGGAGCTGTTTTTT. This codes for CSVGLAERFTGELFF.